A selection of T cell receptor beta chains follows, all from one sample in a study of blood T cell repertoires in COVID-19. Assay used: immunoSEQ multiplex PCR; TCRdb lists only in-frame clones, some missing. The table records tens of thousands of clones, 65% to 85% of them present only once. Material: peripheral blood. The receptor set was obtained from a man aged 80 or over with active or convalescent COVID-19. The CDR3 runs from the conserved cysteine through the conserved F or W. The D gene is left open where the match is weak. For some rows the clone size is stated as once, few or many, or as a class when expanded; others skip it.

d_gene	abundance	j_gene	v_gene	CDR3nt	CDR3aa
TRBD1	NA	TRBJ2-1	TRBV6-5	TGTGCCAGCTACGGGACAGTCTACAATGAGCAGTTCTTC	CASYGTVYNEQFF
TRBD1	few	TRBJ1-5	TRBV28	TGTGCCAGCAGTTCTGCCGACAGGGCATATCAGCCCCAGCATTTT	CASSSADRAYQPQHF
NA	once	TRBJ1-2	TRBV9	TGTGCCAGCAGCGTACACCCGGAGGTGGGGAGCTATGGCTACACCTTC	CASSVHPEVGSYGYTF
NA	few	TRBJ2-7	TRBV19	TGTGCCAGTAGTATAGGGACGGGATACGAGCAGTACTTC	CASSIGTGYEQYF
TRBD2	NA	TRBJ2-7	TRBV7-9	TGTGCCAGCAGCTTAGGGTGGACTAGCTACGAGCAGTACTTC	CASSLGWTSYEQYF
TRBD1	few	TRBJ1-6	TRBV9	TGTGCCAGCAGCGTCGGACAGGGTTGGGAAAATTCACCCCTCCACTTT	CASSVGQGWENSPLHF
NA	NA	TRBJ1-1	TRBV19	TGTGCCAGTAGTATAGGTAAGAGATTCACTGAAGCTTTCTTT	CASSIGKRFTEAFF
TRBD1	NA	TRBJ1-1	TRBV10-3	TGTGCCATCAGTTTTGACAGGGGGAGAAACACTGAAGCTTTCTTT	CAISFDRGRNTEAFF
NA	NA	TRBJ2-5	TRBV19	TGTGCCAGTAGTATCCCAGGGGGGTACCAAGAGACCCAGTACTTC	CASSIPGGYQETQYF
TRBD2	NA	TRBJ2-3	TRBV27	TGTGCCAGCAGCCTATACCTACCGGGACTAGCGGCTTCAGATACGCAGTATTTT	CASSLYLPGLAASDTQYF
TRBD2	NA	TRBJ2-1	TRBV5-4	TGTGCCAGCAGCTTAGCGGGATCTTGGAGGGAGCAGTTCTTC	CASSLAGSWREQFF